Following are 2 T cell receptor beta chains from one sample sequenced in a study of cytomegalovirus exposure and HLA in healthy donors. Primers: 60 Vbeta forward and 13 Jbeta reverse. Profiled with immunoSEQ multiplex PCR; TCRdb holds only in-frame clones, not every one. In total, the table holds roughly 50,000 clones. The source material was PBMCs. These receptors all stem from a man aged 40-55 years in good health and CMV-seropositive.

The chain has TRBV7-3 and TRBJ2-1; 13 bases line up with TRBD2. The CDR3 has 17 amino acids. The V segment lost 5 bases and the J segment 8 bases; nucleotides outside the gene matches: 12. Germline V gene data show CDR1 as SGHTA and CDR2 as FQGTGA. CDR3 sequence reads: CASSPRTGLAGRDEQFF. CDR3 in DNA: TGTGCCAGCAGCCCACGGACGGGACTAGCGGGACGGGATGAGCAGTTCTTC.

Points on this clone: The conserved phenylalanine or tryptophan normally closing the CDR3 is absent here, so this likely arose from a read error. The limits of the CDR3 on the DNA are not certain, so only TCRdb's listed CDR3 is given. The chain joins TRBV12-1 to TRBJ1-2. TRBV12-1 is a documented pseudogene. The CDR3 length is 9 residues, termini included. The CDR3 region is CASSLEAGS.